These 19 T cell receptor beta chains originate from one sample sequenced in a study of cytomegalovirus exposure and HLA in healthy donors. The PCR made use of 60 Vbeta and 13 Jbeta primers. Only in-frame clones appear in the TCRdb table, and some are missing; sequencing was by immunoSEQ multiplex PCR. There are approximately 100,000 clones in the sample; 55% to 75% occur only once, and about 5.7% lies in the top ten. The sample was PBMCs. The receptors shown here come from a woman aged 70-85 years in good health and CMV-seropositive.

The J gene is TRBJ2-5, the V gene TRBV7-6; TRBD1 is a possible D gene (6 bases). The CDR3 runs 14 residues. Germline CDR1 reads SGHVS; CDR2 reads FNYEAQ. V was trimmed by 4 bases and J by 1 base, leaving 10 bases between them. CDR3 bases: TGTGCCAGCAGCTCAGGACAGCCCCAAGAGACCCAGTACTTC. It encodes CASSSGQPQETQYF.

On this clone: The junction shows a germline mismatch at one end, possibly a read error. The chain recombines TRBV7-2 with TRBJ2-7; TRBD1 aligns across 8 bases. The CDR3 is 14 amino acids. Germline CDR1 is SGHTA and CDR2 is FQGNSA. This CDR3 is CASTLPGGPYEQYF. In nucleotides, the CDR3 is TGTGCCAGCACCTTACCAGGGGGCCCCTACGAGCAGTACTTC.

The chain joins TRBV25-1 to TRBJ1-2; D is uncertain. CDR3 length: 16 residues. V was trimmed by 1 base and J by 5 bases, leaving 17 bases between them. Looked up from germline, CDR1 is MGHDK and CDR2 is SYGVNS. CDR3 nucleotide sequence: TGTGCCAGCAGTGAATTTAGGAGGCCTTTGGGGTATGGCTACACCTTC. Protein: CASSEFRRPLGYGYTF.

The chain carries TRBV19 and TRBJ1-2, with TRBD1 as a possible D gene (6 bases). In germline, CDR1 is LNHDA, CDR2 SQIVND (reference sequence). The CDR3 is made up of 15 amino acids. Trimming removed 5 bases at V and 3 bases at J, with 16 bases between. Here the CDR3 DNA reads TGTGCCAGTAGTTTCCGACAGGCCCAGTACTATGGCTACACCTTC. Translation gives CASSFRQAQYYGYTF.

The chain has TRBV11-2 and TRBJ2-7, with 7 positions matching TRBD2. The V gene end was trimmed by 2 bases and the J gene end by 0 bases; junction bases not matched to a gene: 4. This CDR3 spans 15 amino acids. The germline gives CDR1 SGHAT, CDR2 FQNNGV. In DNA form, the CDR3 reads TGTGCCAGCAGCTTAAGCGGGGACTTCTCCTACGAGCAGTACTTC. It specifies CASSLSGDFSYEQYF.

The chain carries TRBV18 and TRBJ2-5; D may be TRBD1 (7 bases). CDR1 is KGHSH, CDR2 LQKENI, per germline. Deletions cut 2 bases from V and 2 bases from J, with 15 bases between. CDR3 length: 16 residues. In DNA, the CDR3 is TGTGCCAGCTCACCAAACGACGCGGGACAGCAAGAGACCCAGTACTTC. As protein: CASSPNDAGQQETQYF.

This clone was recorded a few times. CDR3 nucleotide sequence: TGTGCCAGCAGTTACTATCGGAGGGGGCAGTACTTC. Amino acids: CASSYYRRGQYF. The chain joins TRBV6-5 to TRBJ2-7, with TRBD2 as a possible D gene (6 bases). Germline V lookup: CDR1 MNHEY, CDR2 SVGAGI. The length of the CDR3 is 12 residues. V gave up 1 base and J gave up 9 bases, with 10 bases separating them.

The CDR3 DNA sequence: TGTGCCAGCTCACCCGACGCGGGAGGGTACGAGCAGTACTTC. This encodes CASSPDAGGYEQYF. The V call is TRBV18, the J call TRBJ2-7; 9 nucleotides align to TRBD2. Germline-derived CDR1 and CDR2 are KGHSH and LQKENI. Germline trimming cut 3 bases from V and 4 bases from J; bases unmatched to any gene: 4. CDR3 length: 14 residues.

This chain joins TRBV18 and TRBJ1-6; possibly TRBD1 for D (5 bases). The ends were cut back, 2 bases at V and 7 bases at J, with 18 bases in the middle. This CDR3 region has 17 residues. Germline CDR1 is KGHSH and CDR2 is LQKENI. CDR3 coding DNA: TGTGCCAGCTCACCAACTCCTAAGACAGTTGGGAATTCACCCCTCCACTTT. It codes for CASSPTPKTVGNSPLHF.

The chain couples TRBV6-5 to TRBJ1-5, with no clear D. Trimming removed 0 bases from V and 3 bases from J, with 12 bases in between. The CDR3 contains 16 residues. CDR1 is MNHEY, CDR2 SVGAGI, per germline. CDR3 DNA: TGTGCCAGCAGTTACTCGGGCCCAGGCCTCAATCAGCCCCAGCATTTT. Protein product: CASSYSGPGLNQPQHF.

The chain is built from TRBV29-1 and TRBJ2-7; possible D gene TRBD1, 6 bases. The CDR3 has 14 amino acids. V lost 6 bases and J 4 bases, leaving 19 bases between the germline ends. Germline V CDR1 and CDR2: SQVTM, ANQGSEA. The CDR3 DNA follows: TGCAGCGTCTTGCCGCAGGGGCGCGGGTACGAGCAGTACTTC. Protein product: CSVLPQGRGYEQYF.

The J gene is TRBJ2-3, the V gene TRBV19, with 10 bases identical to TRBD2. The CDR3 is 15 amino acids. Looked up from germline, CDR1 is LNHDA and CDR2 is SQIVND (reference sequence). Trimming at V came to 9 bases and at J to 7 bases, leaving 13 bases not matched to a gene. CDR3 DNA sequence: TGTGCCAGCCCACCTAGCGGGGGCCTCCTCAATACGCAGTATTTT. This sequence encodes CASPPSGGLLNTQYF. Full variable domain (outside the CDR3, taken from reference TRBV19 and TRBJ2-3): DGGITQSPKYLFRKEGQNVTLSCEQNLNHDAMYWYRQDPGQGLRLIYYSQIVNDFQKGDIAEGYSVSREKKESFPLTVTSAQKNPTAFYLCASPPSGGLLNTQYFGPGTRLTVL.

This clone was found once. The chain combines TRBV16 with TRBJ2-3; 8 nucleotides match TRBD1. CDR1 is KGHSY and CDR2 is FQNENV in the germline V gene. With 2 bases clipped from V and 2 bases from J, the junction kept 6 bases outside the gene matches. This CDR3 region has 16 residues. In DNA form, the CDR3 reads TGTGCCAGCAGCCAACCGGACAGGGATAACACAGATACGCAGTATTTT. Translating it yields CASSQPDRDNTDTQYF.

CDR3 loop: CASRTPRLNNSPLHF. The CDR3 DNA sequence: TGTGCCAGCAGGACACCACGCTTAAATAATTCACCCCTCCACTTT. The V gene is TRBV6-5, the J gene TRBJ1-6, with D uncertain. Germline V lookup: CDR1 MNHEY, CDR2 SVGAGI. CDR3 length: 15 residues. V gave up 6 bases and J gave up 5 bases, with 14 bases separating them.

The rearrangement joins TRBV13 to TRBJ2-7; 9 bases fit TRBD1. The CDR3 contains 17 residues. Trimming at V came to 0 bases and at J to 4 bases, leaving 10 bases not matched to a gene. Germline CDR1 and CDR2: PRHDT and FYEKMQ (reference sequence). The CDR3 region is CASSLGRGDRAIYEQYF. DNA for the CDR3: TGTGCCAGCAGCTTAGGCCGAGGGGACAGGGCAATTTACGAGCAGTACTTC.

V gene TRBV5-4 combines with J gene TRBJ2-1; D not resolved. Germline V gene lookup returns CDR1 SGHNT and CDR2 YYREEE (reference sequence). This CDR3 spans 16 amino acids. Between the trimmed V and J ends, which lost 4 bases and 4 bases, there was a span of 18 bases. Here the CDR3 reads CASSQEYGTLYNEQFF. The CDR3 bases are TGTGCCAGCAGCCAGGAATACGGTACACTTTACAATGAGCAGTTCTTC.

V and J are TRBV25-1 and TRBJ2-4; no clear D. V dropped 6 bases and J dropped 6 bases, with 12 bases sitting between them. Germline V gives CDR1 MGHDK, CDR2 SYGVNS. The CDR3 has 13 amino acids. CDR3 region: CASSEIGGNIQYF. DNA for the CDR3: TGTGCCAGCAGCGAAATCGGTGGAAACATTCAGTACTTC.

The chain recombines TRBV11-3 with TRBJ2-1; 14 positions agree with TRBD2. This CDR3 is 19 amino acids long. Germline loops: CDR1 SGHNT, CDR2 YENEEA. V was pared by 3 bases and J by 4 bases, with 11 bases of the junction left unmatched. CDR3 nucleotide sequence: TGTGCCAGCAGCTTGGGGGTGACTAGCGGGGGGGCAGGTTACAATGAGCAGTTCTTC. It codes for CASSLGVTSGGAGYNEQFF.

This clone was found a few times. The chain employs TRBV5-6 and TRBJ2-1; D gene unclear. The CDR3 runs to 12 residues. Trimming cost V 0 bases and J 7 bases, with 5 bases left between them. Looked up from germline, CDR1 is SGHDT and CDR2 is YYEEEE. The CDR3 sequence: CASSLAGNEQFF. The CDR3 DNA sequence: TGTGCCAGCAGCTTGGCCGGGAATGAGCAGTTCTTC.